This is a list of T cell receptor beta chains from one sample in a study of blood T cell repertoires in COVID-19. TCRdb's copy holds only in-frame clones and misses some; the assay was immunoSEQ multiplex PCR. The sample records roughly 64,000 clones, about 93% being singletons. Source material: peripheral blood. The receptors shown here come from an elderly woman with active COVID-19. CDR3s include the opening cysteine and the closing phenylalanine or tryptophan. Not every row has a clone size; where given, it reads once, few, many or a size class.

V	size	CDR3
TRBV5-1	-	CASSLAGTEAGANVLTF
TRBV11-3	-	CASSKLAGGYNEQFF
TRBV3-1/TRBV3-2	-	CASSPQSAGKFF
TRBV10-3	-	CAITSDFAGELFF
TRBV9	-	CASSVSGTNEKLFF
TRBV28	once	CASSSRLSSGIMKTQYF
TRBV10-2	-	CASRGAGNMNNEQFF
TRBV18	-	CASSPDSTEAFF
TRBV5-1	-	CASSSSRGYGGYTF
TRBV7-4	-	CASSLVSFGTGDNEQFF
TRBV7-9	-	CASSLAGSRAFF
TRBV6-1	-	CASSDYGHRAYEQYF
TRBV30	-	CASKQGAGNEKLFF
TRBV3-1/TRBV3-2	-	CASSQDGVRDIGGYTF
TRBV5-4	-	CASSLSGVHTIYF
TRBV5-8	-	CASSLQGQNTEAFF